Listed below are T cell receptor beta chains from one sample, sequenced in a study of blood T cell repertoires in COVID-19. Libraries were prepared by immunoSEQ multiplex PCR; TCRdb keeps only in-frame clonotypes and omits some of them. The sample records 110,000 or so clones, 70% to 90% being singletons. The sequencing sample was made of peripheral blood. These receptors were obtained from a man aged 55 to 70 with acute or convalescent COVID-19. Each CDR3 is given with its conserved first and last residue. The D gene is left open where the match is weak. Some rows have no size entry. The others give once, few or many, or a class for an expanded clone.

J gene: TRBJ1-2
D gene: NA
V gene: TRBV21-1
clone size: NA
CDR3 protein: CASSKIRVTGVGYGYTF
CDR3 DNA: TGTGCCAGCAGCAAAATTCGAGTTACGGGGGTTGGCTATGGCTACACCTTC

J gene: TRBJ2-7
D gene: NA
V gene: TRBV18
clone size: NA
CDR3 protein: CASSPPRQEVKEQYF
CDR3 DNA: TGTGCCAGCTCACCACCGCGACAGGAGGTTAAGGAGCAGTACTTC

J gene: TRBJ2-7
D gene: TRBD1
V gene: TRBV5-1
clone size: once
CDR3 protein: CASSYSGGNAYEQYF
CDR3 DNA: TGCGCCAGCAGCTATTCAGGGGGCAACGCCTACGAGCAGTACTTC

J gene: TRBJ1-1
D gene: NA
V gene: TRBV29-1
clone size: NA
CDR3 protein: CSIASQWGPNTEAFF
CDR3 DNA: TGCAGCATCGCATCACAATGGGGGCCGAACACTGAAGCTTTCTTT

J gene: TRBJ2-1
D gene: TRBD1
V gene: TRBV7-2
clone size: NA
CDR3 protein: CASSLGGTGVNNEQFF
CDR3 DNA: TGTGCCAGCAGCTTAGGTGGGACAGGGGTCAACAATGAGCAGTTCTTC

J gene: TRBJ2-3
D gene: TRBD2
V gene: TRBV9
clone size: NA
CDR3 protein: CASNGGRATDTQYF
CDR3 DNA: TGTGCCAGCAATGGCGGGAGGGCAACAGATACGCAGTATTTT

J gene: TRBJ1-4
D gene: TRBD1
V gene: TRBV19
clone size: NA
CDR3 protein: CASSTGTGEEKLFF
CDR3 DNA: TGTGCCAGTAGTACCGGGACAGGGGAAGAAAAACTGTTTTTT

J gene: TRBJ1-4
D gene: NA
V gene: TRBV9
clone size: NA
CDR3 protein: CASSVAQDNAEKLFF
CDR3 DNA: TGTGCCAGCAGCGTAGCCCAGGACAACGCAGAAAAACTGTTTTTT

J gene: TRBJ2-7
D gene: TRBD2
V gene: TRBV10-3
clone size: NA
CDR3 protein: CAIMGDYSYEQYF
CDR3 DNA: TGTGCCATCATGGGGGACTATTCCTACGAGCAGTACTTC

J gene: TRBJ1-6
D gene: TRBD1
V gene: TRBV30
clone size: NA
CDR3 protein: CASSTGDNSPLHF
CDR3 DNA: TGTGCCAGCTCGACAGGGGATAATTCACCCCTCCACTTT

J gene: TRBJ2-2
D gene: NA
V gene: TRBV6-5
clone size: NA
CDR3 protein: CASSYLFSGELFF
CDR3 DNA: TGTGCCAGCAGTTACTTGTTTTCGGGGGAGCTGTTTTTT

J gene: TRBJ2-1
D gene: NA
V gene: TRBV21-1
clone size: NA
CDR3 protein: CASSRWAEEDNEQFF
CDR3 DNA: TGTGCCAGCAGCAGGTGGGCCGAGGAGGACAATGAGCAGTTCTTC

J gene: TRBJ2-5
D gene: TRBD1
V gene: TRBV29-1
clone size: NA
CDR3 protein: CSVLTGGGSETQYF
CDR3 DNA: TGCAGCGTGTTGACAGGGGGGGGGAGCGAGACCCAGTACTTC

J gene: TRBJ2-7
D gene: NA
V gene: TRBV7-9
clone size: NA
CDR3 protein: CASSLVVTGPTYEQYF
CDR3 DNA: TGTGCCAGCAGCCTGGTGGTGACAGGCCCTACCTACGAGCAGTACTTC

J gene: TRBJ2-5
D gene: NA
V gene: TRBV7-9
clone size: NA
CDR3 protein: CASSERFQGNQETQYF
CDR3 DNA: TGTGCCAGCAGCGAAAGGTTCCAGGGGAATCAAGAGACCCAGTACTTC

J gene: TRBJ1-5
D gene: TRBD1
V gene: TRBV9
clone size: NA
CDR3 protein: CASSPGTGVEPQHF
CDR3 DNA: TGTGCCAGCAGCCCTGGGACAGGGGTGGAGCCCCAGCATTTT

J gene: TRBJ2-3
D gene: NA
V gene: TRBV5-1
clone size: NA
CDR3 protein: CASSARQDGTDTQYF
CDR3 DNA: TGCGCCAGCAGCGCCCGACAGGATGGCACAGATACGCAGTATTTT

J gene: TRBJ2-3
D gene: TRBD1
V gene: TRBV5-1
clone size: NA
CDR3 protein: CASSLRMDRDALSTDTQYF
CDR3 DNA: TGCGCCAGCAGCTTGAGGATGGACAGGGACGCCCTGAGCACAGATACGCAGTATTTT

J gene: TRBJ1-2
D gene: NA
V gene: TRBV27
clone size: once
CDR3 protein: CASSLISGSNGYTF
CDR3 DNA: TGTGCCAGCAGTTTAATATCGGGTTCCAACGGCTACACCTTC

J gene: TRBJ1-4
D gene: TRBD1
V gene: TRBV19
clone size: NA
CDR3 protein: CASWDRATNEKLFF
CDR3 DNA: TGTGCCAGTTGGGACAGAGCAACTAATGAAAAACTGTTTTTT

J gene: TRBJ1-2
D gene: TRBD1
V gene: TRBV29-1
clone size: NA
CDR3 protein: CSVRGTGVDGYTF
CDR3 DNA: TGCAGCGTGAGAGGGACAGGGGTGGATGGCTACACCTTC

J gene: TRBJ1-5
D gene: NA
V gene: TRBV6-2/TRBV6-3
clone size: NA
CDR3 protein: CASSINQAGQPQHF
CDR3 DNA: TGTGCCAGCAGTATCAATCAGGCGGGTCAGCCCCAGCATTTT

J gene: TRBJ2-2
D gene: TRBD1
V gene: TRBV19
clone size: NA
CDR3 protein: CASSLGQYTGELFF
CDR3 DNA: TGTGCCAGTAGTTTGGGACAGTACACCGGGGAGCTGTTTTTT

J gene: TRBJ2-7
D gene: TRBD1
V gene: TRBV27
clone size: NA
CDR3 protein: CASSTGTGKTNCFDEQYF
CDR3 DNA: TGTGCCAGCAGTACCGGGACAGGGAAAACCAACTGTTTCGACGAGCAGTACTTC

J gene: TRBJ2-1
D gene: TRBD2
V gene: TRBV27
clone size: few
CDR3 protein: CASSSGLAGYNEQFF
CDR3 DNA: TGTGCCAGCAGTTCGGGACTAGCGGGGTACAATGAGCAGTTCTTC

J gene: TRBJ2-3
D gene: TRBD2
V gene: TRBV9
clone size: NA
CDR3 protein: CASSVRAGVETDTQYF
CDR3 DNA: TGTGCCAGCAGCGTTAGGGCGGGAGTTGAAACAGATACGCAGTATTTT

J gene: TRBJ2-3
D gene: TRBD1
V gene: TRBV7-6
clone size: NA
CDR3 protein: CASSPGTALYTDTQYF
CDR3 DNA: TGTGCCAGCAGCCCCGGGACAGCTTTGTACACAGATACGCAGTATTTT

J gene: TRBJ2-7
D gene: NA
V gene: TRBV28
clone size: NA
CDR3 protein: CASSLGGALNEQYF
CDR3 DNA: TGTGCCAGCAGTTTAGGTGGAGCCTTGAACGAGCAGTACTTC

J gene: TRBJ1-4
D gene: TRBD1
V gene: TRBV5-1
clone size: NA
CDR3 protein: CASSLETGKKLFF
CDR3 DNA: TGCGCCAGCAGCTTGGAGACAGGGAAAAAACTGTTTTTT

J gene: TRBJ2-7
D gene: TRBD1
V gene: TRBV27
clone size: NA
CDR3 protein: CASSSDRGRQYF
CDR3 DNA: TGTGCCAGCAGTTCCGACAGGGGGCGACAGTACTTC

J gene: TRBJ2-2
D gene: TRBD2
V gene: TRBV7-2
clone size: NA
CDR3 protein: CASSGLANTGELFF
CDR3 DNA: TGTGCCAGCAGCGGACTAGCGAACACCGGGGAGCTGTTTTTT

J gene: TRBJ2-7
D gene: NA
V gene: TRBV28
clone size: NA
CDR3 protein: CASSSFSYEQYF
CDR3 DNA: TGTGCCAGCAGTTCCTTCTCGTACGAGCAGTACTTC

J gene: TRBJ2-5
D gene: TRBD2
V gene: TRBV7-9
clone size: NA
CDR3 protein: CASSPRGREQETQYF
CDR3 DNA: TGTGCCAGCAGCCCTCGCGGGAGAGAGCAAGAGACCCAGTACTTC

J gene: TRBJ2-1
D gene: NA
V gene: TRBV11-2
clone size: NA
CDR3 protein: CASSSLSGLAVYNEQFF
CDR3 DNA: TGTGCCAGCAGCTCCTTAAGCGGTTTAGCGGTTTACAATGAGCAGTTCTTC

J gene: TRBJ1-1
D gene: NA
V gene: TRBV7-9
clone size: NA
CDR3 protein: CASSLLRAGLVFSEAFF
CDR3 DNA: TGTGCCAGCAGCTTATTGAGGGCAGGTCTTGTTTTTTCTGAAGCTTTCTTT

J gene: TRBJ2-2
D gene: NA
V gene: TRBV4-3
clone size: few
CDR3 protein: CASSPTGPGGELFF
CDR3 DNA: TGCGCCAGCAGCCCCACAGGGCCCGGCGGGGAGCTGTTTTTT

J gene: TRBJ2-3
D gene: NA
V gene: TRBV2
clone size: NA
CDR3 protein: CASAGPGVGTDTQYF
CDR3 DNA: TGTGCCAGTGCAGGACCAGGGGTTGGCACAGATACGCAGTATTTT